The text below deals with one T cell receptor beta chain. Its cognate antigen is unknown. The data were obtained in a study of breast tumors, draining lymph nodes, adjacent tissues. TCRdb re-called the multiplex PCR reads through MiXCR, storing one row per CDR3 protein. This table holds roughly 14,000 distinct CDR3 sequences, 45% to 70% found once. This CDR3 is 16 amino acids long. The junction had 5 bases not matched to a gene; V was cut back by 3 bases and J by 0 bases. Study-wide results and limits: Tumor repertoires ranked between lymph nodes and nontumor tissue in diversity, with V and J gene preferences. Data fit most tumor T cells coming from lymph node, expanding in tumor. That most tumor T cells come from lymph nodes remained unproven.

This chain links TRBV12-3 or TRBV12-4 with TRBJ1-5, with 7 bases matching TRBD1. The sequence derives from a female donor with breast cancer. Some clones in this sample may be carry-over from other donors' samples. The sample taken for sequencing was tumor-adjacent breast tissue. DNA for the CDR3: TGTGCCAGCAGTTTCGAGGACAGGTTTAGCAATCAGCCCCAGCATTTT. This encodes CASSFEDRFSNQPQHF.